This is a list of T cell receptor beta chains from one sample in a study of OX40 agonist ivuxolimab in advanced cancers. TCRdb keeps only in-frame clones here, not all; method: immunoSEQ multiplex PCR. This table holds about 100,000 clones, 75% to 95% found once. Material: CD4+ or CD8+ T cells sorted from blood, obtained in a trial of the OX40 agonist ivuxolimab. The source of these receptors is an adult with an advanced solid tumor such as melanoma, head and neck, liver or kidney cancer. The CDR3 runs from the conserved cysteine through the conserved F or W. The D gene is left open where the match is weak. Not all rows give a size; the values are once, few, many and, for expanded clones, a class.

j_call | v_call | d_call | clone_size | cdr3_nt | cdr3_aa
TRBJ2-7 | TRBV11-2 | TRBD2 | - | TGTGCCAGCAGCTTGTTTAGCGGGAGGCTAGGAGAGCAGTACTTC | CASSLFSGRLGEQYF
TRBJ1-2 | TRBV6-4 | - | - | TGTGCCAGCATCCACAACAGGGATGGCTACACCTTC | CASIHNRDGYTF
TRBJ1-3 | TRBV7-2 | TRBD1 | - | TGTGCCAGCAGCTTGGGACAGGGAAACACCATATATTTT | CASSLGQGNTIYF
TRBJ2-5 | TRBV6-6 | TRBD2 | - | TGTGCCAGCAGTTGGGGGGGAGGGTCTGGTCAAGAGACCCAGTACTTC | CASSWGGGSGQETQYF
TRBJ2-6 | TRBV30 | - | once | TGTGCCTGGAGGCTTTCTGGGGCCAACGTCCTGACTTTC | CAWRLSGANVLTF
TRBJ1-4 | TRBV7-2 | - | - | TGTGCCAGCAGCTTAAAGGTTGCAACTAATGAAAAACTGTTTTTT | CASSLKVATNEKLFF
TRBJ1-4 | TRBV29-1 | TRBD1 | - | TGCAGCGTTGATACAGGGGGCTCTATTGAAAAACTGTTTTTT | CSVDTGGSIEKLFF
TRBJ1-2 | TRBV5-5 | - | - | TGTGCCAGCAGGGAGAGACAGATCTATGGCTACACCTTC | CASRERQIYGYTF
TRBJ2-2 | TRBV27 | - | once | TGTGCCAGCAGTTTACGGGCGAAGCGAAGTGCCGGGGAGCTGTTTTTT | CASSLRAKRSAGELFF
TRBJ2-5 | TRBV29-1 | TRBD2 | - | TGCAGCGTTGTCGGGAGGGGTTATGTAGAAGAGACCCAGTACTTC | CSVVGRGYVEETQYF
TRBJ2-7 | TRBV11-3 | TRBD2 | few | TGTGCCAGCAGCTCACAGACTAGCGGGAGCCACTCCTACGAGCAGTACTTC | CASSSQTSGSHSYEQYF
TRBJ2-3 | TRBV27 | - | - | TGTGCCAGCAGTTTTGGACTCACGCAGTATTTT | CASSFGLTQYF
TRBJ2-7 | TRBV28 | - | - | TGTGCCAGCAGCACCCAAACAGGTTCCTACGAGCAGTACTTC | CASSTQTGSYEQYF
TRBJ1-4 | TRBV7-9 | - | - | TGTGCCAGCAGCTTAAGACAGGATGAAAAACTGTTTTTT | CASSLRQDEKLFF
TRBJ2-5 | TRBV19 | TRBD2 | - | TGTGCCAGTAGTCGACTAGCGGGAGTGGGGTACCAAGAGACCCAGTACTTC | CASSRLAGVGYQETQYF
TRBJ2-4 | TRBV7-8 | TRBD2 | - | TGTGCCAGCAGCCCACGGGCGGGGGTGGCCAAAAACATTCAGTACTTC | CASSPRAGVAKNIQYF
TRBJ2-1 | TRBV18 | - | - | TGTGCCAGCTCACCATCGAGTGAGCAGTTCTTC | CASSPSSEQFF
TRBJ2-2 | TRBV6-1 | - | - | TGTGCCAGCAGTGTACAGTTGAACACCGGGGAGCTGTTTTTT | CASSVQLNTGELFF
TRBJ2-1 | TRBV19 | - | once | TGTGCCGGGGGCTGGGCCAATGAGCAGTTCTTC | CAGGWANEQFF
TRBJ2-1 | TRBV4-2 | TRBD2 | - | TGTGCCAGCAGCCAACCGGCGGGAGGGCCAGACAATGAGCAGTTCTTC | CASSQPAGGPDNEQFF
TRBJ1-1 | TRBV7-2 | - | once | TGTGCCAGCAGCTCTCGAGGGGGGAACACTGAAGCTTTCTTT | CASSSRGGNTEAFF
TRBJ2-7 | TRBV28 | TRBD2 | - | TGTGCCAGCAGTCCGGGGGGATTGGACTACGAGCAGTACTTC | CASSPGGLDYEQYF
TRBJ2-1 | TRBV27 | TRBD1 | - | TGTGCCAGCAGTCGTTCGGGACAGATATACAATGAGCAGTTCTTC | CASSRSGQIYNEQFF
TRBJ2-7 | TRBV19 | TRBD1 | - | TGTGCCAGTAGTATTAGAGGGACAGGGGAGTACGAGCAGTACTTC | CASSIRGTGEYEQYF
TRBJ1-2 | TRBV14 | TRBD1 | - | TGTGCCAGCAGCCTACAGGGGTGGAATAACTATGGCTACACCTTC | CASSLQGWNNYGYTF
TRBJ1-5 | TRBV6-1 | - | once | TGTGCCAGCAGTTCCCACCAGGGGTTTCAGCCCCAGCATTTT | CASSSHQGFQPQHF
TRBJ1-6 | TRBV27 | - | - | TGTGCCAGCTCCACCCGAAGCCCTGGATCGGGGTATTCACCCCTCCACTTT | CASSTRSPGSGYSPLHF
TRBJ2-1 | TRBV7-2 | - | - | TGTGCCAGCAGCTTAATTCCCGATTCGGGTTCCTACAATGAGCAGTTCTTC | CASSLIPDSGSYNEQFF
TRBJ1-5 | TRBV4-1 | - | - | TGCGCCAGCAGCCAAGACGGGATCCAGTTTCAGCCCCAGCATTTT | CASSQDGIQFQPQHF
TRBJ2-7 | TRBV7-6 | TRBD1 | - | TGTGCCAGCAGCCGATTAAAGAGACAGGGCTACGAGCAGTACTTC | CASSRLKRQGYEQYF
TRBJ2-3 | TRBV6-5 | TRBD1 | - | TGTGCCAGCAGTGCCCAGGGGGCGGACCTGGATACGCAGTATTTT | CASSAQGADLDTQYF
TRBJ2-1 | TRBV7-2 | TRBD2 | few | TGTGCCAGCAGCCCAACCAGACTAGCGGGAGGAATGCAGTTCTTC | CASSPTRLAGGMQFF
TRBJ2-7 | TRBV9 | TRBD2 | - | TGTGCCAGCAGCGTGACTAGCGGGAGTTACGAGCAGTACTTC | CASSVTSGSYEQYF
TRBJ1-1 | TRBV5-1 | - | - | TGCGCCAGCAGCTTGCAGGGAGGGAACACTGAAGCTTTCTTT | CASSLQGGNTEAFF
TRBJ2-7 | TRBV28 | TRBD1 | - | TGTGCCAGCAGTTCGCCAGGGGGCAGCTACGAGCAGTACTTC | CASSSPGGSYEQYF
TRBJ1-4 | TRBV5-5 | TRBD1 | - | TGTGCCAGCAGCCGGACAGGGAGAGATGATGAAAAACTGTTTTTT | CASSRTGRDDEKLFF
TRBJ2-1 | TRBV19 | - | - | TGTGCCAGTAGTATAGGTCAGGGACGGATCCACAATGAGCAGTTCTTC | CASSIGQGRIHNEQFF
TRBJ2-2 | TRBV5-8 | - | - | TGTGCCAGCAGCTCGAGGACCGGGGAGCTGTTTTTT | CASSSRTGELFF
TRBJ2-7 | TRBV9 | - | - | TGTGCCAGCAGCCCTCGACTATCTCACGCTGGGGAGCAGTACTTC | CASSPRLSHAGEQYF